This T cell receptor beta chain derives from a study of T-cell reconstitution after alpha-beta-depleted transplantation in children. Notes on the study in general: The origin of alpha-beta T cells about two months after transplant was reportedly several hundred expanded graft clones. Newly produced T cells mostly accounted for T-cell counts and diversity one year post-transplant.

This CDR3 contains 14 residues. Germline assignment: CDR1 KGHSH and CDR2 LQKENI. Trimming took 2 bases from V and 3 from J; bases not matched to a gene: 4. Unique molecular identifiers featured in how the TCRbeta library was prepared. Each CDR3 protein gets one entry after TCRdb re-called the PCR reads with MiXCR. The sample holds about 280,000 distinct CDR3 sequences, around a tenth seen once. Ten or more counts support this clonotype. The antigen is unknown. This rearrangement joins TRBV18 to TRBJ2-7, with TRBD2 matching 7 bases. This TCR derives from a male patient between 2 and 10 years old who had a stem cell transplant for chronic granulomatous disease, so the T cells may come from the graft donor. The source was peripheral blood, collected 180 days after TCRalphabeta/CD19-depleted stem cell transplant. CDR3 sequence (DNA): TGTGCCAGCTCACCAGCTAGCGGTTTCTACGAGCAGTACTTC. Translation gives CASSPASGFYEQYF.